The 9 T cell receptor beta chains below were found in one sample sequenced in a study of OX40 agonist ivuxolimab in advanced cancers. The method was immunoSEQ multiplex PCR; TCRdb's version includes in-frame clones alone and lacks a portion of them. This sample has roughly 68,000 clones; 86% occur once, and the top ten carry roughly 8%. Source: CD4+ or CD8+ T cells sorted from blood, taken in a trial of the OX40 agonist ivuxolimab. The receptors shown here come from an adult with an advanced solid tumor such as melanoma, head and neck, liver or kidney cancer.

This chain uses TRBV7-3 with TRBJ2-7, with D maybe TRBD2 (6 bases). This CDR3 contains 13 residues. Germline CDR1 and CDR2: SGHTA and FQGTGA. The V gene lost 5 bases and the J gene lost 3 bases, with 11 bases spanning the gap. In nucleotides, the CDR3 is TGTGCCAGCAGCCGCGGGGTTGGCTACGAGCAGTACTTC. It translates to CASSRGVGYEQYF.

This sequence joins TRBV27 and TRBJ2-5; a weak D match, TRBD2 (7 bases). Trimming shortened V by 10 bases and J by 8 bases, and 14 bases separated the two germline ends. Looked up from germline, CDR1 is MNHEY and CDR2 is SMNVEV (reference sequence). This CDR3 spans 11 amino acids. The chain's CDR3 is CATGRGDTQYF. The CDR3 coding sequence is TGTGCCACGGGGAGGGGGGACACCCAGTACTTC.

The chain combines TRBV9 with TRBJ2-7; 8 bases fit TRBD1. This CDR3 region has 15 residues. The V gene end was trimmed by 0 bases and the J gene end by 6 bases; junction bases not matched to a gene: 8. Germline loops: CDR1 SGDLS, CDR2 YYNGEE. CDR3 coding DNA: TGTGCCAGCAGCGTAGCTACGGGACAGGAGGGCGAGCAGTACTTC. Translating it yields CASSVATGQEGEQYF.

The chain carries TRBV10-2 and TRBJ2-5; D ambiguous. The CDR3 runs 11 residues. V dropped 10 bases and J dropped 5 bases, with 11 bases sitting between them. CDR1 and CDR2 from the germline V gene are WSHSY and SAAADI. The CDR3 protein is CATRGGETQYF. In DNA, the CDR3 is TGCGCCACACGAGGCGGCGAGACCCAGTACTTC.

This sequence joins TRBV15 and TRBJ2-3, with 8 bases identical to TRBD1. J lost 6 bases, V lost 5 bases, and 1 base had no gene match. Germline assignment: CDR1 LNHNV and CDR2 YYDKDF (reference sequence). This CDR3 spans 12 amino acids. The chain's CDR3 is CATSQGADTQYF. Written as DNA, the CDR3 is TGTGCCACCAGCCAGGGGGCGGATACGCAGTATTTT.

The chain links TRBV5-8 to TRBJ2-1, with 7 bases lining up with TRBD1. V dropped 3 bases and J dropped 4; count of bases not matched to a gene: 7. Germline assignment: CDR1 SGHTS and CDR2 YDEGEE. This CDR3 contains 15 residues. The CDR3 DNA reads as TGTGCCAGCAGCTCCAAGGGGGCCTTGTACAATGAGCAGTTCTTC. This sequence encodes CASSSKGALYNEQFF. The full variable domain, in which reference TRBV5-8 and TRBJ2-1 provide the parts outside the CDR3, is EAGVTQSPTHLIKTRGQQATLRCSPISGHTSVYWYQQALGLGLQFLLWYDEGEERNRGNFPPRFSGRQFPNYSSELNVNALELEDSALYLCASSSKGALYNEQFFGPGTRLTVL.

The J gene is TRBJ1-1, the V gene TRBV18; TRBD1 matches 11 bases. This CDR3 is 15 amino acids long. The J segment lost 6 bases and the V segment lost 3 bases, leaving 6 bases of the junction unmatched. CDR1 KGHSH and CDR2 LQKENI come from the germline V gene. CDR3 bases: TGTGCCAGCTCACCCGGACAGGGGGCGCAGGCTGAAGCTTTCTTT. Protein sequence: CASSPGQGAQAEAFF.

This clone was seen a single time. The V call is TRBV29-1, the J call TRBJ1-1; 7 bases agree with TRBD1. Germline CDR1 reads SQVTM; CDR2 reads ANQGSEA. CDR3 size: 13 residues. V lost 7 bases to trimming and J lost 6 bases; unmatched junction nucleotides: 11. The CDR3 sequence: CSAVGQDGPEAFF. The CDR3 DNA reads TGCAGCGCCGTCGGACAGGACGGGCCTGAAGCTTTCTTT.

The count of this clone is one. CDR3 sequence: CASSSEGSQPQHF. In DNA form, the CDR3 reads TGTGCCAGCAGTTCGGAGGGGAGTCAGCCCCAGCATTTT. The chain links TRBV27 to TRBJ1-5; weak D call: TRBD1 (5 bases). In germline, CDR1 is MNHEY, CDR2 SMNVEV (reference sequence). CDR3 size: 13 residues. V was cut by 4 bases and J by 6 bases, with 10 bases left in between.